The text below deals with one T cell receptor beta chain. Its recognized antigen is unknown. Base qualities were left out, and no much larger clone turns up one base away. Systemically healthy Caucasian individuals from Russia, some 40 in total and aged about 6 to 90 years, were included as donors. Each donor gave ten milliliters of peripheral blood, drawn into EDTA-treated Vacutainer tubes. PBMCs were isolated by Ficoll-Paque density-gradient centrifugation, with at least 6 million obtained per sample. Total RNA, at least 5.5 micrograms per sample, was extracted from PBMCs with Trizol reagent. For every donor, flow cytometry on a PBMC aliquot measured the percentage of naive CD45RAhigh/CD27high T cells. The data originate from a study of blood T cells in healthy people across ages (dated by TCRdb to the mid-2010s). Regarding the study in general: Template switching captured roughly one uniquely barcoded TCR beta cDNA molecule per two T cells in model experiments. To track age-related changes in TCR beta repertoire diversity, the study relied on deep sequencing normalized with unique cDNA molecular identifiers. Donors were grouped into four age groups: young (average 16 years), middle-aged (39), aged (around 56) and long-lived (about 90). To avoid experimental bias, donors of different ages were spread randomly across the sequencing lanes. The study analyzed two additional independent replicas of 1 million unique cDNA reads from the same blood draw for two donors, one aged 18 to 29 and one aged 80 or older. Study-wide findings and limitations: Estimates of total diversity from one million sequenced T cells were regarded as lower bounds and underestimates. A strong correlation was found between observed TCR beta diversity and the percentage of naive T cells measured by flow cytometry. As age increased, observed TCR beta diversity per million T cells dropped in a roughly linear way, and a significant reduction was already evident by age around 41. Donor CMV infection status was unknown, potentially confounding age-related changes in expanded clonotypes. Conclusive comparison of naive and antigen-experienced compartments was prevented by the profiling of bulk unsorted PBMCs. Compared with the aged group, the long-lived group had more naive CD4+ T cells, fewer expanded clones and increased TCR diversity, a pattern suggesting age selection.

The CDR3 runs 16 residues from the cysteine to the phenylalanine. Only the CDR3 DNA stays, 48 bases, in frame from base 1. According to the germline V gene, CDR1 reads SGHTA and CDR2 reads FQGNSA. Receptor libraries were prepared by 5' RACE. Sequenced using an Illumina HiSeq 2500. A second PCR of roughly 7 to 11 cycles was performed with a sample-barcoded 5' primer and a J-beta primer mix. Each TCR beta cDNA molecule received a unique molecular identifier from a template-switch 5' adaptor carrying 12 random nucleotides. Each sample yielded at least 2.5 million CDR3-containing paired-end reads. All of the RNA was converted into first-strand cDNA using the Mint cDNA synthesis kit, with a TRBC-specific oligonucleotide serving as the primer. Following uracil-DNA glycosylase treatment, a first 18-cycle PCR with universal primers M1SS and BC2_uni_R was performed on all cDNA. The paper's data handling went like this. For normalization, 1 million high-quality reads, each with a distinct molecular identifier, were randomly selected from each sample. Instead of being binned into consensus sequences, reads that shared molecular identifiers were thrown out. MiTCR, run with a Q25 quality threshold and the strictest error-elimination algorithm, handled CDR3 identification, clonotype clustering and error correction. A nonparametric unseen species model using Euler transformation provided a lower-bound estimate of total TCR beta diversity. The public sequencing data were trimmed at Q25 with fastp and processed into clonotypes with MiXCR by TCRdb, which kept only in-frame beta chains. Records with the same CDR3 protein are collapsed into one entry carrying the most frequent genes and DNA. The V and J calls and clone size are TCRdb's, not the authors'. Across this sample there are 1.5 million or so distinct CDR3 sequences, with 40% to 45% seen only once. Jointly, the top ten make up about 3.8% of the sample.

Sequencing was done on a sample of blood. The receptor was derived from a woman aged 18-29 years in good health. Recombination linked TRBV7-2 to TRBJ2-1; the central 7 bases match TRBD2. The assigned J gene may be wrong: the sequence end matches TRBJ2-7 better. The DNA is TGTGCCAGCAGCTCAGCAAGCGGGGCGATGTACAATGAGCAGTACTTC. Its translation is CASSSASGAMYNEQYF.